This T cell receptor beta chain was obtained from a study of shared clonotypes between healthy human individuals (dated by TCRdb to 2018 to 2021). Context from the whole study: A couple of women and a few men aged 18 to 49 years were included in the cohort. For each donor, three plates each were used for CD4 naive and CD4 memory, two plates were used for CD8 naive, and one plate was used for CD8 memory. The study deeply sequenced blood TCR repertoires of 5 or 6 healthy adults to estimate repertoire size and the extent of clonotype sharing between individuals. Libraries were prepared and TCR repertoires were sequenced by different laboratories using diverse techniques, in order to increase sequencing depth and limit assay-specific biases. Leukapheresis yielded between about 0.9 and 10 billion PBMCs per donor.

In regard to this clone: The clone's antigen remains unknown. Per-base qualities were not stored, and no clone one base away is much larger.

Including the terminal cysteine and phenylalanine, the CDR3 comprises 17 residues. The read is trimmed to its CDR3 DNA, 51 bases read in frame from base 1. Trimmed from V: 0 bases; trimmed from J: 5 bases; junction bases lacking a gene match: 9. The CDR1 and CDR2 encoded by the germline V gene are SGHRS and YFSETQ. CD8 naive samples consisted of CD45RO-negative cells that were positively selected for CCR7, yielding a CD45RA+CCR7+ population without TemRA cells. The donors were healthy, HIV-negative adults who had no recently reported acute infections or vaccinations. Every donor was a Caucasian adult residing in Nashville, Tennessee, USA. Blood was collected by leukapheresis, and PBMCs were isolated by Ficoll-Histopaque density gradient centrifugation and then cryopreserved in liquid nitrogen vapor phase. Analytical flow cytometry was used to check the purity and quantity of every magnetically sorted T cell population. Genomic DNA was isolated from each sorted fraction and quantified by UV absorbance on a Nanodrop 2000c.

Using the deep immunoSEQ assay, TCR CDR3 regions were amplified from genomic DNA by multiplex PCR. For each cell subset, the extracted genomic DNA was distributed evenly across all wells of several immunoSEQ 96-well plates, and each plate served as one replicate. Each replicate PCR for sorted subsets received around 210 ng genomic DNA, equal to roughly 30,000 T cell genomes. Purified libraries were quantified with a Qubit 3.0 fluorometer, sized on a Bioanalyzer 2100, and re-quantified with the KAPA Library Quantification kit. Every immunoSEQ 96-well plate was sequenced on a separate single-read 150-cycle Illumina NextSeq 550 flow cell. From the authors' description of their analysis: Because the immunoSEQ output held only junctional sequences and lacked quality scores, the filtering could not match the filtering applied to full-length reads. To assign V/J genes and CDR3, sequences were annotated using PyIR, a Python wrapper for IgBLAST v1.9, with IMGT germline references. Reads with weak V/J assignments (E-value above 1e-6), missing CDR3, stop codons, out-of-frame junctions, or ambiguous translated residues were removed. A V3J clonotype was defined by an identical inferred V gene, J gene, and CDR3 amino acid sequence. Percentage overlap between repertoires was calculated by dividing the number of shared unique clonotypes by the size of the smaller repertoire. RTK rarefaction, the Chao1 estimator, and Recon v2.1 estimates of unobserved clonotypes were used to assess repertoire richness. Generation probabilities were computed with OLGA for all TCRbeta clonotypes obtained by the gDNA method from several donors. The source is immuneACCESS, and TCRdb retained only in-frame sequences with V and J called. Part of the clones is not carried over; for the studies checked, unresolved V genes explain less than half of this, and the remainder is unexplained. That table gives V, J and clone size, and the DNA gave D and trimming. In all, the sample holds nearly 2 million clones, and about 94% of those were seen once. Around 1% of the sample belongs to the ten largest clones.

Points the paper makes about the study in general: Higher generation probabilities were observed for clonotypes shared by all four sorted-subset donors than for non-shared clonotypes. Pairwise subsampling indicated that sequencing depth was expected to affect the degree of clonotype sharing among donors. Incomplete sequencing was indicated by rarefaction of sorted-subset datasets, despite the large sequencing depth. When several donors were compared, the shared fraction of clonotypes was about 5.4% for naive CD4, around 4% for naive CD8, about 2.4% for memory CD4, and under 0.5% for memory CD8. Sampling was restricted to blood, and TCR repertoires in tissues likely differ from the TCR repertoires found in blood. Naive subsets generally had larger estimated clonotype richness than memory subsets. Because the study included only a small number of donors, the genetic and exposure-history diversity represented was limited.

This sequence uses TRBV5-1 and TRBJ2-3, with TRBD1 identical over 10 junction bases. The specimen was naive CD8+ T cells sorted from blood. The meaning of the sample's cell subset or site label: CD45RA+CCR7+. This clonotype originated in a man aged 18 to 35 in good health. The DNA sequence reads TGCGCCAGCAGCTTGGCAATGGTCGACAGGGGGCAAGATACGCAGTATTTT. This yields the protein CASSLAMVDRGQDTQYF.